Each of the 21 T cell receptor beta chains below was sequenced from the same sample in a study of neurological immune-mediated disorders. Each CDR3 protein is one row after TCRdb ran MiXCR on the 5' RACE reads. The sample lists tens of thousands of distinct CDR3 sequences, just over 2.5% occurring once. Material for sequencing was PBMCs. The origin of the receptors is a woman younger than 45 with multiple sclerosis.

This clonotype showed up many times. CDR3 residues: CASRYAPGEAGGFGSYNEQFF. CDR3 nucleotides: TGCGCCAGCAGATACGCTCCAGGGGAGGCGGGAGGTTTCGGGTCCTACAATGAGCAGTTCTTC. The chain joins TRBV5-1 to TRBJ2-1; 8 nucleotides line up with TRBD2. The CDR3 has 21 residues. V was clipped by 5 bases and J by 1 base; unmatched bases: 23. Germline V gives CDR1 SGHRS, CDR2 YFSETQ.

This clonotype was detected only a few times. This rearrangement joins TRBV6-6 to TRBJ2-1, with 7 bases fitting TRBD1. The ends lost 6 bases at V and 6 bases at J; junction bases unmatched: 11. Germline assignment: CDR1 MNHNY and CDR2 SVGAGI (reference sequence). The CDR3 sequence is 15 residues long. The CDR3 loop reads CASRLDRDWSNEQFF. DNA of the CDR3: TGTGCCAGCAGGCTCGACAGGGATTGGTCCAATGAGCAGTTCTTC.

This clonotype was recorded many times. CDR3 nucleotide sequence: TGTGCCAGCAGTTACGGGGCCAACACCGGGGAGCTGTTTTTT. It specifies CASSYGANTGELFF. This chain uses TRBV3-1 with TRBJ2-2, with D perhaps TRBD1 or TRBD2 (5 bases each). In germline, CDR1 is LGHDT, CDR2 YNNKEL (reference sequence). The CDR3 totals 14 residues. V lost 6 bases and J lost 2, with 10 bases in between.

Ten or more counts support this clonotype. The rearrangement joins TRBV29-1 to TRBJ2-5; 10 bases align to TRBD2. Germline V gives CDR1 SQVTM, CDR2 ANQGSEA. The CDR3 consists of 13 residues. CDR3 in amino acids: CSCLAGVGETQYF. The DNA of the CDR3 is TGCAGTTGTCTAGCGGGAGTTGGGGAGACCCAGTACTTC.

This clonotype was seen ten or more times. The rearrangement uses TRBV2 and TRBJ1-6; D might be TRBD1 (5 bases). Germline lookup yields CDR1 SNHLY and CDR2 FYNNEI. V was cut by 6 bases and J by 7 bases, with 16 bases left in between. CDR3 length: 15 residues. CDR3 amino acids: CASSGAPLENSPLHF. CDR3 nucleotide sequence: TGTGCCAGCAGCGGGGCCCCGCTAGAGAATTCACCCCTCCACTTT.

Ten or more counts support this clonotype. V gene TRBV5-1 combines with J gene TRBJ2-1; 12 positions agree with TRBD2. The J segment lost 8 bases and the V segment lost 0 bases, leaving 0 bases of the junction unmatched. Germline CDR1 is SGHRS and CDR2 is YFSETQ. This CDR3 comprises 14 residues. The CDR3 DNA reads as TGCGCCAGCAGCTTGGGGACTAGCGGGGATGAGCAGTTCTTC. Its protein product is CASSLGTSGDEQFF. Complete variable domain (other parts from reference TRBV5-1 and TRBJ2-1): KAGVTQTPRYLIKTRGQQVTLSCSPISGHRSVSWYQQTPGQGLQFLFEYFSETQRNKGNFPGRFSGRQFSNSRSEMNVSTLELGDSALYLCASSLGTSGDEQFFGPGTRLTVL.

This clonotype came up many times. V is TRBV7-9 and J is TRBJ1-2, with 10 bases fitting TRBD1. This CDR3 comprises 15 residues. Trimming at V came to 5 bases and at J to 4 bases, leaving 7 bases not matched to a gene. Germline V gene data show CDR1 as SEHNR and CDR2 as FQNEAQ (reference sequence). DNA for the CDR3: TGTGCCAGCAGCATGACAGGGGGCGCGGGCTATGGCTACACCTTC. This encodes CASSMTGGAGYGYTF.

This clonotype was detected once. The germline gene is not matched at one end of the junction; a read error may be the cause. CDR3 protein: CASSSSGRDTVELFF. As DNA, the CDR3 is TGTGCCAGCAGCTCTAGCGGGAGAGACACCGTGGAGCTGTTTTTT. The rearrangement uses TRBV7-9 and TRBJ2-2; 10 positions agree with TRBD2. This CDR3 contains 15 residues. Germline V gene lookup returns CDR1 SEHNR and CDR2 FQNEAQ (reference sequence).

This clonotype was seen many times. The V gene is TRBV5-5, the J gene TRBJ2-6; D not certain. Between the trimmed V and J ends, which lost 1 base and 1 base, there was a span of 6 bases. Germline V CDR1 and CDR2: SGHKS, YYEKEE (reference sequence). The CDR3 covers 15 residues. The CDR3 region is CASSLLRSGANVLTF. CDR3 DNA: TGTGCCAGCAGCTTGCTGAGGTCTGGGGCCAACGTCCTGACTTTC.

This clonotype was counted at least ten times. The CDR3 loop is CSAIQDVNEQFF. CDR3 sequence (DNA): TGCAGTGCTATTCAGGACGTCAATGAGCAGTTCTTC. The V gene is TRBV20-1, the J gene TRBJ2-1; D is undetermined. Germline loops: CDR1 DFQATT, CDR2 SNEGSKA (reference sequence). CDR3 length: 12 residues. Trimming removed 4 bases at V and 6 bases at J, with 10 bases between.

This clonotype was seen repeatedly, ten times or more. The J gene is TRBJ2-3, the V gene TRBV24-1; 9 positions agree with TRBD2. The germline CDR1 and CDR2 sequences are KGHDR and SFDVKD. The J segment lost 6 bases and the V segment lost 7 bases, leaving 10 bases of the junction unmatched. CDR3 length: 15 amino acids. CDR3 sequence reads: CATSTPAGGMDTQYF. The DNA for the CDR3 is TGTGCCACCAGCACACCGGCGGGAGGGATGGATACGCAGTATTTT.

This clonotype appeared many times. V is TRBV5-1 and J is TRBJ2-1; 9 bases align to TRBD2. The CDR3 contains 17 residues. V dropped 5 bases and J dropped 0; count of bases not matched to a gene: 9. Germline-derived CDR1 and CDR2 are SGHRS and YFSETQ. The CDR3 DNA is TGCGCCAGCAGACTGGACAGCGGGGGGATCTCCTACAATGAGCAGTTCTTC. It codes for CASRLDSGGISYNEQFF.

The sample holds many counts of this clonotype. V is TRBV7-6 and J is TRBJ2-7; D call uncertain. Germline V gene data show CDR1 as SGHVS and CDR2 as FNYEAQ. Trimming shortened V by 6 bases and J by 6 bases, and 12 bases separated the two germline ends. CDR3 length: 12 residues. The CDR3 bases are TGTGCCAGCAGTTTATCGGGCGGCGAGCAGTACTTC. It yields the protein CASSLSGGEQYF.

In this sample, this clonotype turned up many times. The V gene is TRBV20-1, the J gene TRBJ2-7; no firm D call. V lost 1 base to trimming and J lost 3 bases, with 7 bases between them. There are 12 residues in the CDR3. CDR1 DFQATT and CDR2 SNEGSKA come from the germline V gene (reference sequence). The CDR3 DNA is TGCAGTGCTAGAGTTGGCGTCTACGAGCAGTACTTC. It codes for CSARVGVYEQYF.

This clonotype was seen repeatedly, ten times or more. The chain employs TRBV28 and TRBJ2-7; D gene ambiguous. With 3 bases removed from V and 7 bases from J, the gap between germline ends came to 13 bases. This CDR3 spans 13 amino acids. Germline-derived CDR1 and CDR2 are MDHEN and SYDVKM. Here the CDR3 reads CASSFEFGREQYF. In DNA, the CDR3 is TGTGCCAGCAGTTTTGAGTTCGGACGGGAGCAGTACTTC.

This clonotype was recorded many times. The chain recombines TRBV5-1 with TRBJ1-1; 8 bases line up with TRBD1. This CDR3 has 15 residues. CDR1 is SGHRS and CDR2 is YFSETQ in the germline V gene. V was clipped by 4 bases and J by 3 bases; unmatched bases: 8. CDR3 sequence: CASSANRGVYTEAFF. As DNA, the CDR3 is TGCGCCAGCAGCGCCAACAGGGGGGTGTACACTGAAGCTTTCTTT.

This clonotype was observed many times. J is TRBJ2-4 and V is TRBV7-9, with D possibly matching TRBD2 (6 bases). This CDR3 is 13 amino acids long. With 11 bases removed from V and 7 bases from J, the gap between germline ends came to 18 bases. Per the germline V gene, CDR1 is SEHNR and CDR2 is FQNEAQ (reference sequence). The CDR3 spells CAGAPGESNIQYF. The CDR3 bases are TGTGCCGGCGCCCCGGGAGAGTCCAACATTCAGTACTTC.

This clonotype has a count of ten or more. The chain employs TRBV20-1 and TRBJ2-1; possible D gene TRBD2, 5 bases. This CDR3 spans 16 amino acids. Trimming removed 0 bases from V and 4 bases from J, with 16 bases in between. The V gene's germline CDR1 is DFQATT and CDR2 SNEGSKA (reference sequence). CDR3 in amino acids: CSARDPPSPLYNEQFF. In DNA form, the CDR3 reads TGCAGTGCTAGAGATCCCCCTAGCCCTTTGTACAATGAGCAGTTCTTC.

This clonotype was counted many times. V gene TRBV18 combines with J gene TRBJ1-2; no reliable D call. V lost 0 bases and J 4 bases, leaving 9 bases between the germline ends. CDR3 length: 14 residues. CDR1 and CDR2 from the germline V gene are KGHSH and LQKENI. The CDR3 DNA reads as TGTGCCAGCTCACCACCGCCGGGTACCTATGGCTACACCTTC. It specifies CASSPPPGTYGYTF.

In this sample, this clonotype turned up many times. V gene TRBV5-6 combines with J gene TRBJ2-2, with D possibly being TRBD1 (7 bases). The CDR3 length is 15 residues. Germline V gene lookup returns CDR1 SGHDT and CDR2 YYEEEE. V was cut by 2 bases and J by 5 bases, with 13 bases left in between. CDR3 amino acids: CASSFPSGGTGELFF. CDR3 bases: TGTGCCAGCAGCTTCCCGTCAGGGGGGACCGGGGAGCTGTTTTTT.

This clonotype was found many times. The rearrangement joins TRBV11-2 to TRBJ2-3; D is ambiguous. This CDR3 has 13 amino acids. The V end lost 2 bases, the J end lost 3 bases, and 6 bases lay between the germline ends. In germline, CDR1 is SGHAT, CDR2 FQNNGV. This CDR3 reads CASSLIGTDTQYF. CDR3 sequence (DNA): TGTGCCAGCAGCTTAATCGGAACAGATACGCAGTATTTT.